This TCR beta chain was recovered during a study of blood T cell repertoires in COVID-19. From germline, CDR1 is MNHEY and CDR2 SMNVEV (reference sequence). This CDR3 is 17 amino acids long. Trimming cost V 3 bases and J 4 bases; bases outside gene matches: 15. Generated by immunoSEQ multiplex PCR, the TCRdb table keeps only in-frame clones and is missing some. The sample lists around 290,000 clones; over 75% were seen once. The chain joins TRBV27 to TRBJ2-7, with 7 bases lining up with TRBD1. The sample consisted of PBMCs or T cells enriched from blood (not recorded which). The sequence derives from a woman in her twenties or thirties who had recovered from COVID-19. The CDR3 here is CASSFLGRQGGGYEQYF. The CDR3 bases are TGTGCCAGCAGTTTCTTAGGGAGACAGGGCGGCGGATACGAGCAGTACTTC.